These T cell receptor beta chains were read from a single sample in a study of ipilimumab plus nivolumab after autologous stem cell transplantation. Assay used: immunoSEQ multiplex PCR; TCRdb lists only in-frame clones, some missing. The repertoire has 43,000 or so clones, approximately 90% of them found once; the top ten carry around 0.9%. The sequenced sample was PBMCs, obtained in a trial of ipilimumab plus nivolumab as post-transplant consolidation. The receptor set was obtained from a male donor with multiple myeloma. Each CDR3 is given with its conserved first and last residue. D genes are given only for firm matches. Expanded clones get a size class; other rows say once, few or many, or leave the size out.

J,size,V,D,CDR3,DNA
TRBJ1-1,NA,TRBV28,NA,CASSPWESGTEAFF,TGTGCCAGCAGTCCCTGGGAATCCGGAACTGAAGCTTTCTTT
TRBJ2-6,NA,TRBV4-2,NA,CASSPRPLGSSGANVLTF,TGTGCCAGCAGCCCTCGGCCACTCGGGAGCTCTGGGGCCAACGTCCTGACTTTC
TRBJ1-4,NA,TRBV5-1,TRBD1,CASSFRGHSNEKLFF,TGCGCCAGCAGCTTCAGGGGGCACTCTAATGAAAAACTGTTTTTT
TRBJ2-7,once,TRBV6-6,TRBD1,CASSYNRGHEQYF,TGTGCCAGCAGTTACAACAGGGGGCACGAGCAGTACTTC
TRBJ1-2,NA,TRBV15,NA,CATSRAGDGYTF,TGTGCCACCAGCAGGGCCGGGGACGGCTACACCTTC
TRBJ1-5,NA,TRBV12-2,NA,CASRYRRYRKLAGPQHF,TGTGCAAGTCGCTACCGACGCTACAGAAAGCTGGCGGGGCCCCAGCATTTT
TRBJ2-7,NA,TRBV12-5,NA,CASGSPGDGGAREYEQYF,TGTGCTAGTGGTTCCCCAGGGGACGGGGGTGCCAGGGAGTACGAGCAGTACTTC
TRBJ2-7,NA,TRBV18,NA,CASSPPSSYEQYF,TGTGCCAGCTCACCCCCGAGCTCCTACGAGCAGTACTTC
TRBJ1-1,NA,TRBV27,NA,CASSDYGGTEAFF,TGTGCCAGCAGTGATTACGGAGGAACTGAAGCTTTCTTT
TRBJ2-3,few,TRBV5-4,TRBD2,CASSPLDASGIADTQYF,TGTGCCAGCAGCCCCTTAGACGCTAGCGGGATCGCAGATACGCAGTATTTT
TRBJ2-3,NA,TRBV5-8,NA,CASSLAGPDTQYF,TGTGCCAGCAGCTTGGCCGGGCCAGATACGCAGTATTTT
TRBJ1-6,NA,TRBV4-3,TRBD1,CASSPMTGDSYNSPLHF,TGCGCCAGCAGCCCCATGACAGGGGACTCCTATAATTCACCCCTCCACTTT
TRBJ1-3,few,TRBV4-1,TRBD1,CASSQSGQVNSGNTIYF,TGCGCCAGCAGCCAATCGGGACAGGTTAACTCTGGAAACACCATATATTTT
TRBJ2-1,NA,TRBV7-2,TRBD2,CASSLVGGGNNEQFF,TGTGCCAGCAGCTTAGTGGGCGGGGGGAACAATGAGCAGTTCTTC
TRBJ2-3,NA,TRBV11-2,TRBD2,CASSSKAQARGGPLGTQYF,TGTGCCAGCAGCTCTAAAGCTCAAGCCCGGGGGGGCCCGCTGGGTACGCAGTATTTT
TRBJ2-5,NA,TRBV6-1,NA,CASSEYQRQGTQYF,TGTGCCAGCAGTGAATACCAGCGGCAGGGGACCCAGTACTTC
TRBJ1-3,NA,TRBV5-1,TRBD1,CASSLALRDRGNTIYF,TGCGCCAGCAGCTTGGCCCTCCGGGACAGGGGTAACACCATATATTTT
TRBJ1-6,NA,TRBV5-5,NA,CASSLTATVTSSYNSPLHF,TGTGCCAGCAGCCTCACAGCAACCGTCACGAGCTCCTATAATTCACCCCTCCACTTT